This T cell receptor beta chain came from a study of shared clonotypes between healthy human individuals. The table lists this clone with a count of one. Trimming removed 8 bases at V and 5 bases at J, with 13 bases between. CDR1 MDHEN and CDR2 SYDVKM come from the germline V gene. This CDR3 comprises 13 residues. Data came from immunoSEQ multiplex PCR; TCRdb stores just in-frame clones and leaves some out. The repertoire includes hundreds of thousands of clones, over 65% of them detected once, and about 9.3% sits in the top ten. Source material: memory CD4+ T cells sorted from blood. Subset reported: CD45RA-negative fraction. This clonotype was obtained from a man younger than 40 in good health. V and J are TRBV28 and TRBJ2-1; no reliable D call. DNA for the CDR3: TGTGCCAGCTGTCCCGACGCCAACAATGAGCAGTTCTTC. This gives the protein CASCPDANNEQFF.